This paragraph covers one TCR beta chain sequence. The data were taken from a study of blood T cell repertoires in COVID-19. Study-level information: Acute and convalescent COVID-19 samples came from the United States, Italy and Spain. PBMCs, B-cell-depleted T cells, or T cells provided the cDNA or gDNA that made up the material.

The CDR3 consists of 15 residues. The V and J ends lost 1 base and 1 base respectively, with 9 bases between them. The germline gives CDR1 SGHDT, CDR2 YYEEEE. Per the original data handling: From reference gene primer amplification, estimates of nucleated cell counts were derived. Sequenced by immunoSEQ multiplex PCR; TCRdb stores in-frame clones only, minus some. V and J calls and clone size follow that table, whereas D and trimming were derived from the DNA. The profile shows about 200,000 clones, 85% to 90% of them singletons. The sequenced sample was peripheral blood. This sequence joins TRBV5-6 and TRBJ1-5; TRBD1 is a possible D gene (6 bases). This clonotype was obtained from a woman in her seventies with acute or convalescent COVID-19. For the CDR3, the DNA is TGTGCCAGCAGCTTGCGAGGGGGAAGCAATCAGCCCCAGCATTTT. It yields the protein CASSLRGGSNQPQHF.